Each of the 10 T cell receptor beta chains below was sequenced from the same sample in a study of cytomegalovirus exposure and HLA in healthy donors. PCR amplification relied on 60 Vbeta primers (plus 13 Jbeta primers). The data were produced by immunoSEQ multiplex PCR, yet TCRdb's version contains in-frame clones alone and is incomplete. The sample consists of almost 65,000 clones, around 77% of them appearing once. Source material: PBMCs. The origin of the receptors is a male donor in good health and CMV-seropositive.

This chain links TRBV5-8 with TRBJ1-5; D is undetermined. The germline CDR1 and CDR2 sequences are SGHTS and YDEGEE. The CDR3 totals 15 residues. The V end lost 0 bases, the J end lost 4 bases, and 11 bases lay between the germline ends. CDR3 in DNA: TGTGCCAGCAGCTTGGTTTGGGGAGGGAATCAGCCCCAGCATTTT. Protein: CASSLVWGGNQPQHF.

The chain has TRBV28 and TRBJ1-3; 9 bases are a match to TRBD1. V lost 5 bases, J lost 4 bases, and 9 bases stayed unmatched. This CDR3 contains 16 residues. Looked up from germline, CDR1 is MDHEN and CDR2 is SYDVKM. CDR3 protein: CASSRDRVKVGNTIYF. The CDR3, as DNA: TGTGCCAGCAGTAGGGACAGGGTTAAGGTCGGAAACACCATATATTTT.

The genes are TRBV13 and TRBJ2-5; 10 positions agree with TRBD1. Germline CDR1 PRHDT, CDR2 FYEKMQ (reference sequence). With 4 bases clipped from V and 6 bases from J, the junction kept 14 bases outside the gene matches. The CDR3 is 17 amino acids. The CDR3 loop reads CASSSLAGTGVDQTQYF. CDR3 DNA: TGTGCCAGCAGCTCACTTGCGGGGACAGGGGTCGATCAGACCCAGTACTTC.

This chain uses TRBV18 with TRBJ1-5, with unresolved D. The V gene's germline CDR1 is KGHSH and CDR2 LQKENI. The CDR3 spans 14 residues. Trimming left V 8 bases short and J 5 bases short, with 16 bases between. The CDR3 DNA is TGTGCCAGCCGACACATAAAACCTGATCAGCCCCAGCATTTT. Its translation: CASRHIKPDQPQHF.

The rearrangement links TRBV5-1 to TRBJ2-7; D is unresolved. This CDR3 comprises 14 residues. CDR1 SGHRS and CDR2 YFSETQ come from the germline V gene. V was cut by 2 bases and J by 0 bases, with 9 bases left in between. This chain's CDR3 is CASSFNSISYEQYF. The CDR3, as DNA: TGCGCCAGCAGCTTTAACAGCATCTCCTACGAGCAGTACTTC.

V gene TRBV5-4 combines with J gene TRBJ2-2, with TRBD1 identical over 7 bases. The V gene's germline CDR1 is SGHNT and CDR2 YYREEE (reference sequence). The V and J ends lost 0 bases and 6 bases, in that order; junction bases with no gene match: 5. CDR3 length: 15 amino acids. CDR3 nucleotide sequence: TGTGCCAGCAGCTTGGCCACGCAGGGGGCCGGGGAGCTGTTTTTT. Protein product: CASSLATQGAGELFF. Looking up the rest from reference TRBV5-4 and TRBJ2-2 gives the full variable domain: ETGVTQSPTHLIKTRGQQVTLRCSSQSGHNTVSWYQQALGQGPQFIFQYYREEENGRGNFPPRFSGLQFPNYSSELNVNALELDDSALYLCASSLATQGAGELFFGEGSRLTVL.

The rearrangement uses TRBV7-9 and TRBJ1-4, with TRBD1 matching over 9 bases. Germline values: CDR1 SEHNR, CDR2 FQNEAQ (reference sequence). CDR3 length equals 16 residues. Losses at the gene ends were 0 bases for V and 6 bases for J; bases not matched to a gene: 5. The CDR3 reads CASSLAGDRVYEKLFF. The DNA for the CDR3 is TGTGCCAGCAGCTTAGCAGGGGACAGGGTATATGAAAAACTGTTTTTT.

The chain has TRBV5-1 and TRBJ2-3; the D is unclear. V lost 0 bases to trimming and J lost 2 bases, with 4 bases between them. Germline CDR1 SGHRS, CDR2 YFSETQ. The CDR3 loop spans 13 amino acids. The CDR3 DNA reads TGCGCCAGCAGCTTGGTGGCCACAGATACGCAGTATTTT. This translates into CASSLVATDTQYF.

This chain joins TRBV18 and TRBJ1-2; tentative D call: TRBD1 (5 bases). V was trimmed by 3 bases and J by 0 bases, leaving 14 bases between them. Germline V gene data show CDR1 as KGHSH and CDR2 as LQKENI. The CDR3 runs 16 residues. CDR3 sequence: CASSPLGGKANYGYTF. The DNA for the CDR3 is TGTGCCAGCTCACCGCTGGGGGGGAAAGCTAACTATGGCTACACCTTC.

The chain employs TRBV29-1 and TRBJ2-7; 8 nucleotides agree with TRBD2. This CDR3 is 15 amino acids long. The ends lost 0 bases at V and 0 bases at J; junction bases unmatched: 4. From germline, CDR1 is SQVTM and CDR2 ANQGSEA. CDR3 residues: CSVEEGRGDSYEQYF. Written as DNA, the CDR3 is TGCAGCGTTGAAGAAGGGCGGGGGGACTCCTACGAGCAGTACTTC.